The 3 T cell receptor beta chains below all came from one sample that was sequenced in a study of spatial heterogeneity in lung cancer. TCRdb re-derived calls from the 5' RACE reads in MiXCR, one entry per CDR3 protein. Among about 120,000 distinct CDR3 sequences, more than 9% were seen once, and the ten largest hold approximately 17%. This sample's time point: blood at routine non-recurrence follow-up after resection. Tumor, nontumor lung or frozen PBMC supplied whole RNA that was sequenced unsorted. Sequencing used PBMCs, obtained at follow-up. The receptors were sampled from a male donor with early-stage non-small cell lung cancer.

The rearrangement links TRBV6-5 to TRBJ2-3; TRBD2 aligns across 8 bases. This CDR3 region has 13 residues. Germline values: CDR1 MNHEY, CDR2 SVGAGI. V was clipped by 8 bases and J by 6 bases; unmatched bases: 7. For the CDR3, the DNA is TGTGCCAGCCGCGGCGGGGGGCGGGATACGCAGTATTTT. Protein sequence: CASRGGGRDTQYF.

This clonotype was counted only a few times. J is TRBJ1-2 and V is TRBV4-2; TRBD1 matches 11 bases. CDR3 length equals 15 residues. V dropped 3 bases and J dropped 5; count of bases not matched to a gene: 5. In germline, CDR1 is LGHNA, CDR2 YNFKEQ. CDR3: CASSQRTGGPYGYTF. The CDR3 nucleotides are TGTGCCAGCAGCCAGAGGACAGGGGGCCCGTATGGCTACACCTTC.

Concerning this clonotype itself: A much larger clone differs by one base, so this may be a read error. V gene TRBV29-1 combines with J gene TRBJ2-5, with D possibly TRBD1 on 6 matching bases. CDR1 and CDR2 (germline): SQVTM, ANQGSEA. This CDR3 has 12 residues. For the CDR3, the DNA is TGCAGCGGGAAGACAGGACAAGAGACCCAGTGCTTC. Protein product: CSGKTGQETQCF.